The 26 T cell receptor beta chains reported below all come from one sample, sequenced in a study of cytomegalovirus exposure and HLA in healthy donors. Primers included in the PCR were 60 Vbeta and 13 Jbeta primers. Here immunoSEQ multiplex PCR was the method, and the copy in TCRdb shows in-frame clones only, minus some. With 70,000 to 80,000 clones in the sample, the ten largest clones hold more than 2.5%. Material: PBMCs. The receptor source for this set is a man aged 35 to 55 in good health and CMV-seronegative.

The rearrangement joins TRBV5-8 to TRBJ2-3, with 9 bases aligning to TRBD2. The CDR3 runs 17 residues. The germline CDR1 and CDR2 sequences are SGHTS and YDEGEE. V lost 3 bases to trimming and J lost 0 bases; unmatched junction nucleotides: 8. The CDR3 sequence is CASSSHRAGGSTDTQYF. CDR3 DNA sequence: TGTGCCAGCAGCTCCCACAGGGCGGGGGGGAGCACAGATACGCAGTATTTT.

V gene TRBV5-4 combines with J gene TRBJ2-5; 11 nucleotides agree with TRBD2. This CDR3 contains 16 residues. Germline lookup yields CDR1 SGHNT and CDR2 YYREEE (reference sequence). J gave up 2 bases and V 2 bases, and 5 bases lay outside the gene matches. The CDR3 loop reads CASSFLAGGPQETQYF. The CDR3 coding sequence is TGTGCCAGCAGCTTTCTAGCGGGGGGACCACAAGAGACCCAGTACTTC.

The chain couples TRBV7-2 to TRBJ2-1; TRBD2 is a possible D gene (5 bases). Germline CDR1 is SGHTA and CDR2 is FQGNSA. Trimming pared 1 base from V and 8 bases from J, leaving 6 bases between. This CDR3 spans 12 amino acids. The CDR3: CASSLGGHEQFF. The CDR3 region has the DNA TGTGCCAGCAGCTTAGGAGGGCATGAGCAGTTCTTC. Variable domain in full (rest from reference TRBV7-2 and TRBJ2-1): GAGVSQSPSNKVTEKGKDVELRCDPISGHTALYWYRQSLGQGLEFLIYFQGNSAPDKSGLPSDRFSAERTGGSVSTLTIQRTQQEDSAVYLCASSLGGHEQFFGPGTRLTVL.

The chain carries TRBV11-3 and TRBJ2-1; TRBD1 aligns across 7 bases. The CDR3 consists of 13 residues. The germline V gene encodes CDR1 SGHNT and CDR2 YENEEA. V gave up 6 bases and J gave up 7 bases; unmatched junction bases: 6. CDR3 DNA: TGTGCCAGCAGTTTACGCAGGGGGAATGAGCAGTTCTTC. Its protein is CASSLRRGNEQFF.

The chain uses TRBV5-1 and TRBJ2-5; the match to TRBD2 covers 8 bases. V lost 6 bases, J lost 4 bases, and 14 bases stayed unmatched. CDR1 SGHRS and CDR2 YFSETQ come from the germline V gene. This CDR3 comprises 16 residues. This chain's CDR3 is CASTSLTGGTPETQYF. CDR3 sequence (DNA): TGCGCCAGCACCTCCCTTACGGGGGGGACCCCAGAGACCCAGTACTTC.

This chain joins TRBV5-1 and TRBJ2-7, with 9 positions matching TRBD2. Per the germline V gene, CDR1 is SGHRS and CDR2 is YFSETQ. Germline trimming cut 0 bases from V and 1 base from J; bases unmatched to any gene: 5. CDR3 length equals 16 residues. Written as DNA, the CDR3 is TGCGCCAGCAGCTTGGTAGATAGCGGGGGTTCCTACGAGCAGTACTTC. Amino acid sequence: CASSLVDSGGSYEQYF.

The CDR3: CASSPIETGSHGYTF. DNA of the CDR3: TGTGCCAGCTCTCCCATAGAGACAGGAAGTCATGGCTACACCTTC. The chain carries TRBV18 and TRBJ1-2, with TRBD1 as a possible D gene (6 bases). CDR3 length: 15 residues. V was shortened by 6 bases and J by 6 bases, with 20 bases between the two germline ends. Germline values: CDR1 KGHSH, CDR2 LQKENI.

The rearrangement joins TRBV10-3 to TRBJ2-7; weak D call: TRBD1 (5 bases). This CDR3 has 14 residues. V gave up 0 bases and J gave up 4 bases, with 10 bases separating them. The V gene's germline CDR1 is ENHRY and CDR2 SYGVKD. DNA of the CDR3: TGTGCCATCAGTGAGTCCAGGGTCCCGTACGAGCAGTACTTC. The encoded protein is CAISESRVPYEQYF.

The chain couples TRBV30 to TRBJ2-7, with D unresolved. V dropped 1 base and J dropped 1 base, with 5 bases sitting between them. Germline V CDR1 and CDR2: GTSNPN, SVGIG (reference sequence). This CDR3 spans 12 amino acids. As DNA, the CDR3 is TGTGCCTGGAGTGAACAGTCCTACGAGCAGTACTTC. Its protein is CAWSEQSYEQYF. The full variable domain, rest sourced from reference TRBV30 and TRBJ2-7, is SQTIHQWPATLVQPVGSPLSLECTVEGTSNPNLYWYRQAAGRGLQLLFYSVGIGQISSEVPQNLSASRPQDRQFILSSKKLLLSDSGFYLCAWSEQSYEQYFGPGTRLTVT.

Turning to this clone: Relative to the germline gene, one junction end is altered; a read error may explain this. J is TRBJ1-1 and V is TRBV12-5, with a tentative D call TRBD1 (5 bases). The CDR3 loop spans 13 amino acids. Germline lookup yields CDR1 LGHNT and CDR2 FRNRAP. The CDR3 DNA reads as TGTGTTAGTGGTCTAGGGGTGAACACTGAAGCTTTCTTT. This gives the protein CVSGLGVNTEAFF.

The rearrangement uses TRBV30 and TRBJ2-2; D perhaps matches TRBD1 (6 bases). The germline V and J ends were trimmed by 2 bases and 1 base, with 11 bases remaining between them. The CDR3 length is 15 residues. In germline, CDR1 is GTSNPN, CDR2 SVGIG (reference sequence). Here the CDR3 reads CAWSHLGQNTGELFF. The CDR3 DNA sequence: TGTGCCTGGAGTCATTTGGGACAGAACACCGGGGAGCTGTTTTTT. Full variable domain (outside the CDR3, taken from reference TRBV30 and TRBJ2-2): SQTIHQWPATLVQPVGSPLSLECTVEGTSNPNLYWYRQAAGRGLQLLFYSVGIGQISSEVPQNLSASRPQDRQFILSSKKLLLSDSGFYLCAWSHLGQNTGELFFGEGSRLTVL.

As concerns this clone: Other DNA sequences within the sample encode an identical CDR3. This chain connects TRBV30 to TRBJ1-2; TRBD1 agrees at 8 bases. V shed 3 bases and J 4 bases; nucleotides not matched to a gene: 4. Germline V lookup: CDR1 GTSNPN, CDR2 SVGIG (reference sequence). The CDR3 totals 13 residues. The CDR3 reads CAWSRDRPYGYTF. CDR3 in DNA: TGTGCCTGGAGCCGGGACAGGCCCTATGGCTACACCTTC.

The CDR3 is CASSQDMSYEQYF. In nucleotides, the CDR3 is TGTGCCAGCAGCCAAGACATGTCCTACGAGCAGTACTTC. The genes are TRBV4-2 and TRBJ2-7, with no clear D. There are 13 residues in the CDR3. Trimming pared 0 bases from V and 1 base from J, leaving 4 bases between. The germline gives CDR1 LGHNA, CDR2 YNFKEQ.

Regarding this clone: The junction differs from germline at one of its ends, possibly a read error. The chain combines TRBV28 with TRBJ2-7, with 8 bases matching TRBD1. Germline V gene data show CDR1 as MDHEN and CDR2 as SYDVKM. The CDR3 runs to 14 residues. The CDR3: CASKGGQASSEQYF. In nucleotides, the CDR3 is TGTGCCAGCAAGGGGGGACAGGCCTCCTCCGAGCAGTACTTC.

The CDR3 loop is CASSQRGGDRQETQYF. CDR3 DNA sequence: TGTGCCAGCAGCCAGCGAGGGGGAGACAGGCAAGAGACCCAGTACTTC. The rearrangement links TRBV7-9 to TRBJ2-5, with a tentative D call TRBD1 (6 bases). Trimming stripped 5 bases from V and 2 bases from J, with 18 bases between. The germline gives CDR1 SEHNR, CDR2 FQNEAQ (reference sequence). This CDR3 spans 16 amino acids. The whole variable domain, remainder taken from reference TRBV7-9 and TRBJ2-5, is DTGVSQNPRHKITKRGQNVTFRCDPISEHNRLYWYRQTLGQGPEFLTYFQNEAQLEKSRLLSDRFSAERPKGSFSTLEIQRTEQGDSAMYLCASSQRGGDRQETQYFGPGTRLLVL.

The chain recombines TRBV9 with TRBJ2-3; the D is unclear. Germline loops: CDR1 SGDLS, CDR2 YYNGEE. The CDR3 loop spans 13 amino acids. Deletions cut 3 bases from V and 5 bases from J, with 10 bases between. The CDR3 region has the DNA TGTGCCAGCAGCGAATCGGGTGGAGATACGCAGTATTTT. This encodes CASSESGGDTQYF.

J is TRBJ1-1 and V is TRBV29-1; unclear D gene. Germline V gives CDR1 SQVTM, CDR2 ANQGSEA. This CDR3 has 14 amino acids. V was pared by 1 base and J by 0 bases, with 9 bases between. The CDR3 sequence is CSVEVQTLNTEAFF. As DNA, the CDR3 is TGCAGCGTTGAAGTTCAGACTTTGAACACTGAAGCTTTCTTT.

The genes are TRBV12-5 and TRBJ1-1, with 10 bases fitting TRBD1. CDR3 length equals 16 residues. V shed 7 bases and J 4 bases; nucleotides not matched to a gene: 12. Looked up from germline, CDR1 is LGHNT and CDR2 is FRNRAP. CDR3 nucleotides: TGTGCTAGTGAGGTCATAGGACAGGGGGTTTTCACTGAAGCTTTCTTT. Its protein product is CASEVIGQGVFTEAFF.

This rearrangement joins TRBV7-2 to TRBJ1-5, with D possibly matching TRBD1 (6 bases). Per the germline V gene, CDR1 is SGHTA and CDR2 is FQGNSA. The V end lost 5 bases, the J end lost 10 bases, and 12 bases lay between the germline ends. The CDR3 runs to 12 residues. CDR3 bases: TGTGCCAGCAGCATCACAGGGTCACCCCAGCATTTT. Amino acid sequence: CASSITGSPQHF.

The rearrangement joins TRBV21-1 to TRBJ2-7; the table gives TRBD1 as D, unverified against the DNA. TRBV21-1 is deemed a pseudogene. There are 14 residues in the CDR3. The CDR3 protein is CASSARGQPYEQYF. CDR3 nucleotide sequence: TGTGCCAGCAGCGCAAGGGGACAGCCCTACGAGCAGTACTTC.

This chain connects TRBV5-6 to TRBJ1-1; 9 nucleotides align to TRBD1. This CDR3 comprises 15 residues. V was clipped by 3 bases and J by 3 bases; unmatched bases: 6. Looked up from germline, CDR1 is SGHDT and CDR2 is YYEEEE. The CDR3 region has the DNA TGTGCCAGCAGCTGGAAAGACAGGGGGTACACTGAAGCTTTCTTT. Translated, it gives CASSWKDRGYTEAFF.

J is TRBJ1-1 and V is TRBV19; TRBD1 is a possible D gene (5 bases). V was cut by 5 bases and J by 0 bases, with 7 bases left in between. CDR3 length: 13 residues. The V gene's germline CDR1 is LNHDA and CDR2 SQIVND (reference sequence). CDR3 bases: TGTGCCAGTAGTCCCAGGGTGAACACTGAAGCTTTCTTT. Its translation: CASSPRVNTEAFF.

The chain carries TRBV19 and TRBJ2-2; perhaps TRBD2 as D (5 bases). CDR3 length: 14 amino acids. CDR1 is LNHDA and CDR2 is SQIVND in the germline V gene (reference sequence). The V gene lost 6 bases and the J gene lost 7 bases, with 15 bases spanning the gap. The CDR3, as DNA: TGTGCCAGTAGCTTCAGCCGGGGTATCGGGGAGCTGTTTTTT. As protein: CASSFSRGIGELFF.

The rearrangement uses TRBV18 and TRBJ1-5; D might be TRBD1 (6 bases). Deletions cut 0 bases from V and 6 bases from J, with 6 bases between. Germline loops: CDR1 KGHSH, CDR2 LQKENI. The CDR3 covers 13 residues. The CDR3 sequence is CASSPPDSQPQHF. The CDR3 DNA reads TGTGCCAGCTCACCACCGGACAGTCAGCCCCAGCATTTT.

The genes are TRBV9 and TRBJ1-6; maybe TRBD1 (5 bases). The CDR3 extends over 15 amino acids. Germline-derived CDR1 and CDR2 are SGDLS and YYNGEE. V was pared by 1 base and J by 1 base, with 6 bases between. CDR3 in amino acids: CASSVRGSYNSPLHF. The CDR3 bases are TGTGCCAGCAGCGTACGGGGGTCCTATAATTCACCCCTCCACTTT.

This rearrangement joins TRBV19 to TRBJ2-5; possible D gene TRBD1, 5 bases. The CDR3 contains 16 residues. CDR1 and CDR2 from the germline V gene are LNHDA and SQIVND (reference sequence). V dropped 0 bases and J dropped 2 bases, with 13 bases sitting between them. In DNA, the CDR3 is TGTGCCAGTAGTATAGATTATAGGCAGGGTCAAGAGACCCAGTACTTC. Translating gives CASSIDYRQGQETQYF. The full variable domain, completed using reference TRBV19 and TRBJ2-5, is DGGITQSPKYLFRKEGQNVTLSCEQNLNHDAMYWYRQDPGQGLRLIYYSQIVNDFQKGDIAEGYSVSREKKESFPLTVTSAQKNPTAFYLCASSIDYRQGQETQYFGPGTRLLVL.